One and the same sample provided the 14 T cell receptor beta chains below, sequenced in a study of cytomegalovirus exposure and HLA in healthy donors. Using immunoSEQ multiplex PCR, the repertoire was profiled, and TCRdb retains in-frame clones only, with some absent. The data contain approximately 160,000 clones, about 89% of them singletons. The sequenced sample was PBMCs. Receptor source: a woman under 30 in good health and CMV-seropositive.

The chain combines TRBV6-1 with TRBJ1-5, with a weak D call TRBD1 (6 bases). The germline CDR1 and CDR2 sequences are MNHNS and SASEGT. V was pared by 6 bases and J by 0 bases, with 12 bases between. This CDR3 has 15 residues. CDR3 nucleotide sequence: TGTGCCAGCAGACTACAGGGAGATAGCAATCAGCCCCAGCATTTT. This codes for CASRLQGDSNQPQHF.

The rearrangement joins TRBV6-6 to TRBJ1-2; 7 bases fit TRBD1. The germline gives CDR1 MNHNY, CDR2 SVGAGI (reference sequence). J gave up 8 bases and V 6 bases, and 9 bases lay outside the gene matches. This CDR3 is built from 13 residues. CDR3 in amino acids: CASSPGQAGGYTF. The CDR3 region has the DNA TGTGCCAGCAGCCCCGGACAGGCGGGAGGCTACACCTTC.

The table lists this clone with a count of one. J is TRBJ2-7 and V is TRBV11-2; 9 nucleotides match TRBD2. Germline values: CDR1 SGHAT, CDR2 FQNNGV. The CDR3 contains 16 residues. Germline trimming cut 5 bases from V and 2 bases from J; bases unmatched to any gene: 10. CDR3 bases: TGTGCCAGCAGCCTCATTAACCTAGCGGGAACCTACGAGCAGTACTTC. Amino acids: CASSLINLAGTYEQYF. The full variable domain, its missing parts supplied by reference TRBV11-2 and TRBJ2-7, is EAGVAQSPRYKIIEKRQSVAFWCNPISGHATLYWYQQILGQGPKLLIQFQNNGVVDDSQLPKDRFSAERLKGVDSTLKIQPAKLEDSAVYLCASSLINLAGTYEQYFGPGTRLTVT.

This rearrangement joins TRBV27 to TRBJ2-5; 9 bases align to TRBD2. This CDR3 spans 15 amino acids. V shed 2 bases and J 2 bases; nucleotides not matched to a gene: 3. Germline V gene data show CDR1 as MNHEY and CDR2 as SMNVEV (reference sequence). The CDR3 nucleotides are TGTGCCAGCAGTTTACAGCGGGGGGTTCAAGAGACCCAGTACTTC. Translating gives CASSLQRGVQETQYF.

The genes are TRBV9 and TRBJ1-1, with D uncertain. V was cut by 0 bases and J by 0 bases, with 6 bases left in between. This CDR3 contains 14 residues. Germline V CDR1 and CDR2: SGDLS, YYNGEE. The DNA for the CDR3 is TGTGCCAGCAGCGTAGCGACATTGAACACTGAAGCTTTCTTT. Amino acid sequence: CASSVATLNTEAFF.

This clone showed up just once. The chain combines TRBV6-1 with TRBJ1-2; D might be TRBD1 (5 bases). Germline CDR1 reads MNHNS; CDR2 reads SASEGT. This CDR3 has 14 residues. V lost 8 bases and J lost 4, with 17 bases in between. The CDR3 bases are TGTGCCAGCTTCCCGGGAGGGGCTGTCTATGGCTACACCTTC. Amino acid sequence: CASFPGGAVYGYTF.

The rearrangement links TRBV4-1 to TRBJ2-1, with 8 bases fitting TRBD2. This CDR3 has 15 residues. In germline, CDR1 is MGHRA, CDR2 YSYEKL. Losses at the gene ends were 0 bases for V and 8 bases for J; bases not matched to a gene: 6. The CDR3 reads CASSQDGGRRDEQFF. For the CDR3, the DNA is TGCGCCAGCAGCCAAGATGGCGGGAGGAGGGATGAGCAGTTCTTC.

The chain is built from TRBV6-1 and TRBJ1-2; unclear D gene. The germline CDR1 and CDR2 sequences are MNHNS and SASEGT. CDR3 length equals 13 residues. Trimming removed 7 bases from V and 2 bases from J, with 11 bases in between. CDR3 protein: CASMHSPNYGYTF. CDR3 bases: TGTGCCAGCATGCACAGCCCAAACTATGGCTACACCTTC.

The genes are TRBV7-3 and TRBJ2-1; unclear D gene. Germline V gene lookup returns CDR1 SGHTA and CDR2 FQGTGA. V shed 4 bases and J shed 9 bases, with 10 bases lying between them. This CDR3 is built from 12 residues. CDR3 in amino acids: CASSSKNGEQFF. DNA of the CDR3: TGTGCCAGCAGCTCAAAAAACGGTGAGCAGTTCTTC.

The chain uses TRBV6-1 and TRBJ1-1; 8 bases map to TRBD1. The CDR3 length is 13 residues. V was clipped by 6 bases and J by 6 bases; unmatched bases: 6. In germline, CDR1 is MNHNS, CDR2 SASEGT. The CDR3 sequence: CASRLQGAPEAFF. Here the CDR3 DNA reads TGTGCCAGCAGATTGCAGGGGGCCCCTGAAGCTTTCTTT.

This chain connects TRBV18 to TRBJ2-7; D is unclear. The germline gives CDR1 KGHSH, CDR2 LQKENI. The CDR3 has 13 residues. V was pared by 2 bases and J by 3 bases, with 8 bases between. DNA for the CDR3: TGTGCCAGCTCACCAGGGCAAAACTACGAGCAGTACTTC. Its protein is CASSPGQNYEQYF.

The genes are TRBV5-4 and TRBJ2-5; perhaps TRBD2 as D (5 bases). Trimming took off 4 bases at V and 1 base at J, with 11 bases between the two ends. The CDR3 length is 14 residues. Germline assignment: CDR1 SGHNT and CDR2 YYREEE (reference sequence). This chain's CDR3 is CASSQAAGQETQYF. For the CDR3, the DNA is TGTGCCAGCAGCCAAGCGGCGGGCCAAGAGACCCAGTACTTC.

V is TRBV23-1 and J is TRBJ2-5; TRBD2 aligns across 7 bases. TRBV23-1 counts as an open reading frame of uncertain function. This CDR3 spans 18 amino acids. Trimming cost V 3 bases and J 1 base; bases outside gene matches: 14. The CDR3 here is CASSHRNHRREGQETQYF. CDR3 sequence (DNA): TGCGCCAGCAGTCACCGAAACCACAGGAGGGAGGGCCAAGAGACCCAGTACTTC.

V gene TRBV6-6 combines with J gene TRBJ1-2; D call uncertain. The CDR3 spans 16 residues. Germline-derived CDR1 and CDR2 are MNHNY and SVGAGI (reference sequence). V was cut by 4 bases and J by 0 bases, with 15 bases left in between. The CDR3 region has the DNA TGTGCCAGCAGTTCAAGCCAGACATCAGCTAACTATGGCTACACCTTC. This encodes CASSSSQTSANYGYTF.